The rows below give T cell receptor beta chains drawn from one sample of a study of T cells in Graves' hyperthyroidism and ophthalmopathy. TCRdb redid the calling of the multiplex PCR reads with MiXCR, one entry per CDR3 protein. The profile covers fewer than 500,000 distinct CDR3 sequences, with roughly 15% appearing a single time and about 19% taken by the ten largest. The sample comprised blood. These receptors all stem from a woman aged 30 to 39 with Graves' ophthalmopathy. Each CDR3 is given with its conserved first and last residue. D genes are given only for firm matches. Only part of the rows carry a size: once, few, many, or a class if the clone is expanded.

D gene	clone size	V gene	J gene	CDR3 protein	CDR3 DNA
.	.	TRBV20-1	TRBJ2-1	CSARGLYNEQFF	TGCAGTGCTAGGGGGCTCTACAATGAGCAGTTCTTC
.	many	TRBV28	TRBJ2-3	CASSFGTLNTDTQYF	TGTGCCAGCAGTTTTGGGACACTAAACACAGATACGCAGTATTTT
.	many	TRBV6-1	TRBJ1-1	CATPGHVNTEAFF	TGTGCCACCCCGGGACACGTGAACACTGAAGCTTTCTTT
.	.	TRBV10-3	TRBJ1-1	CAISESQATEAFF	TGTGCCATCAGTGAGTCCCAGGCCACTGAAGCTTTCTTT
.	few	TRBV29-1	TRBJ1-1	CSVDAQGRLNTEAFF	TGCAGCGTTGATGCCCAGGGGAGGTTGAACACTGAAGCTTTCTTT
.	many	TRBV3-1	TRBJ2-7	CASSQATDFEQYF	TGTGCCAGCAGCCAGGCTACAGATTTCGAGCAGTACTTC
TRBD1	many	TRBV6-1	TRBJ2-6	CASRKGGVFGANVLTF	TGTGCCAGCAGAAAAGGGGGCGTATTTGGGGCCAACGTCCTGACTTTC
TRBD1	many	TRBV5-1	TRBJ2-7	CASRENTGGSSYEQYF	TGCGCCAGCAGGGAAAACACAGGGGGCTCCTCCTACGAGCAGTACTTC
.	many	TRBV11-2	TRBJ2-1	CASSLSSLNEQFF	TGTGCCAGCAGCTTATCTAGTCTCAATGAGCAGTTCTTC
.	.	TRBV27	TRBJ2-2	CASSLSSGANTGELFF	TGTGCCAGCAGTTTATCGTCGGGGGCGAACACCGGGGAGCTGTTTTTT
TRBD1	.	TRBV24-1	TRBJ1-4	CATSDSGLTGIREKLFF	TGTGCCACCAGTGATTCAGGATTGACAGGGATTCGTGAAAAACTGTTTTTT
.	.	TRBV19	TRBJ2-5	CAQRGAKTQYF	TGTGCCCAGAGGGGGGCGAAGACCCAGTACTTC
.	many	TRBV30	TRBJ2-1	CAWRRTGTNNNEQFF	TGTGCCTGGAGACGAACCGGGACGAATAACAATGAGCAGTTCTTC
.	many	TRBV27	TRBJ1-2	CASSLSFPPGADYGYTF	TGTGCCAGCAGTTTATCCTTCCCTCCGGGGGCGGACTATGGCTACACCTTC
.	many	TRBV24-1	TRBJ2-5	CATSGSRTEDTETQYF	TGTGCCACCAGTGGTTCCAGGACAGAGGATACAGAGACCCAGTACTTC
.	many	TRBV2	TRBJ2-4	CASSVGSAKNIQYF	TGTGCCAGCAGTGTCGGGTCTGCCAAAAACATTCAGTACTTC
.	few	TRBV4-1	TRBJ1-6	CASSQEEPSSYNSPLHF	TGCGCCAGCAGCCAAGAGGAGCCCAGCTCCTATAATTCACCCCTCCACTTT
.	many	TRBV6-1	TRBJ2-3	CASSFGLRGLTDTQYF	TGTGCCAGCAGTTTCGGCCTTCGCGGCCTCACAGATACGCAGTATTTT
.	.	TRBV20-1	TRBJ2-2	CSARKTGNTGELFF	TGCAGTGCTAGGAAAACAGGAAACACCGGGGAGCTGTTTTTT
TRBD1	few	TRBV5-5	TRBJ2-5	CASRSGTASETQYF	TGTGCCAGCAGATCAGGGACAGCGTCTGAGACCCAGTACTTC
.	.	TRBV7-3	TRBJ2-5	CASSPKGGAFGETQYF	TGTGCCAGCAGCCCAAAGGGGGGGGCTTTTGGGGAGACCCAGTACTTC
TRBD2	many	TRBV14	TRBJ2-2	CASSQAGLVSTGELFF	TGTGCCAGCAGCCAAGCGGGACTAGTTTCCACCGGGGAGCTGTTTTTT
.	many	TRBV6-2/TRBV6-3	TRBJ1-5	CASRDDRKAGNQPQHF	TGTGCCAGCAGAGACGACAGAAAAGCAGGCAATCAGCCCCAGCATTTT
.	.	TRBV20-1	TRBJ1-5	CSVGGEGNQPQHF	TGCAGCGTCGGAGGGGAGGGCAATCAGCCCCAGCATTTT
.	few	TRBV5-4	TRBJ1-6	CASSTSSGGVNSPLHF	TGTGCCAGCAGCACCTCATCGGGGGGCGTTAATTCACCCCTCCACTTT
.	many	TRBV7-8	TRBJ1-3	CASARVQGGRNTIYF	TGTGCCAGCGCCAGGGTGCAAGGAGGGAGAAACACCATATATTTT
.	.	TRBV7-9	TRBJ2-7	CASSSTGGDRSYEQYF	TGTGCCAGCAGCTCAACTGGGGGGGACAGATCCTACGAGCAGTACTTC
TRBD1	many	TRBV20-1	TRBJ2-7	CSARRQGAIYEQYF	TGCAGTGCAAGGAGACAGGGGGCGATCTACGAGCAGTACTTC
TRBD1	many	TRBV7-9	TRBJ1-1	CASSLDPTGGTNTEAFF	TGTGCCAGCAGCTTAGATCCGACAGGGGGCACGAACACTGAAGCTTTCTTT
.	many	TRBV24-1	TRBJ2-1	CATSGRRGPQSSYNEQFF	TGTGCCACCAGTGGGCGGCGGGGGCCGCAGTCCTCCTACAATGAGCAGTTCTTC
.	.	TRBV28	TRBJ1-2	CASSVAGGGGYTF	TGTGCCAGCAGTGTAGCGGGGGGCGGCGGCTACACCTTC
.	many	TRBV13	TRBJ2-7	CASTMRDYEQYF	TGTGCCAGCACAATGAGGGACTACGAGCAGTACTTC
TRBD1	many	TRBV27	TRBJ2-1	CASSHSGQGSDEQFF	TGTGCCAGCAGCCACTCGGGACAGGGATCCGATGAGCAGTTCTTC
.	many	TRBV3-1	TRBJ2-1	CASSQGTWVTKASEQFF	TGTGCCAGCAGCCAAGGGACATGGGTCACGAAAGCTTCTGAGCAGTTCTTC
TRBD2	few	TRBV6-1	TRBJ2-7	CASTMGGGSYEQYF	TGTGCCAGCACGATGGGGGGGGGCTCCTACGAGCAGTACTTC
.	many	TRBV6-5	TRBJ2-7	CASSYRAKGESYEQYF	TGTGCCAGCAGTTACCGGGCGAAGGGGGAATCCTACGAGCAGTACTTC
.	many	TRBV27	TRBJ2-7	CASISMWGNEQYF	TGTGCCAGCATCTCAATGTGGGGTAACGAGCAGTACTTC
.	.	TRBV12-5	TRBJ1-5	CASGLTIRDDGRIDNQPQHF	TGTGCTAGTGGTTTGACCATCCGGGACGACGGACGGATAGACAATCAGCCCCAGCATTTT
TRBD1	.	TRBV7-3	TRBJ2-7	CASSTDRGNEQYF	TGTGCCAGCAGCACGGACAGGGGGAACGAGCAGTACTTC
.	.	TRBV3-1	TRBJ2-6	CARRPGSSGANVRTF	TGTGCCAGGAGGCCAGGGAGCTCTGGGGCCAACGTCCGGACTTTC